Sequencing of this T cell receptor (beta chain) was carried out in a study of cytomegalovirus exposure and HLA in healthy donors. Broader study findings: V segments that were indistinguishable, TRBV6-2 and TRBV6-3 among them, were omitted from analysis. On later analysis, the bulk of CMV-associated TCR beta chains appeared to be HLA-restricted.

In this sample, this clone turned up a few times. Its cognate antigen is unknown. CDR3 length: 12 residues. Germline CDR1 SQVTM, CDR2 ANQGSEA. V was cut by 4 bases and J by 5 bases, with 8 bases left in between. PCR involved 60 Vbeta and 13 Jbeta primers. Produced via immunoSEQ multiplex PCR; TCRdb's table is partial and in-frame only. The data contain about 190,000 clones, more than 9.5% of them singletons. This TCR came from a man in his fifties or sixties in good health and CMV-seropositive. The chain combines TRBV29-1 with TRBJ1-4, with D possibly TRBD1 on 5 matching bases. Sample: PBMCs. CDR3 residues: CSVATDNEKLFF. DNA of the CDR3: TGCAGCGTTGCGACAGACAATGAAAAACTGTTTTTT.